Each of the 12 T cell receptor beta chains below was sequenced from the same sample in a study of CD8 T cells in Susac syndrome. Reverse transcription used about 0.45 to 1 ug RNA and random hexamers. TCRdb re-analysed the immunoSEQ multiplex PCR reads in MiXCR, keeping a single row per CDR3 protein. The sample shows around 170,000 distinct CDR3 sequences, 94% of them seen only once. The sequencing input was CD4+ T cells from PBMCs. Source of these receptors: a human donor with Susac syndrome.

This clonotype was counted a single time. This chain joins TRBV29-1 and TRBJ1-2, with TRBD1 matching over 8 bases. The V segment lost 4 bases and the J segment 0 bases; nucleotides outside the gene matches: 7. Germline loops: CDR1 SQVTM, CDR2 ANQGSEA. The CDR3 covers 15 residues. The CDR3 is CSVAPNRGSNYGYTF. Written as DNA, the CDR3 is TGCAGCGTTGCCCCAAACAGGGGGTCTAACTATGGCTACACCTTC.

The genes are TRBV11-2 and TRBJ1-1; D remains ambiguous. Germline V gene sequence: CDR1 SGHAT, CDR2 FQNNGV. Trimming cost V 4 bases and J 1 base, with 13 bases left between them. The CDR3 spans 15 residues. The DNA for the CDR3 is TGTGCCAGCAGCTCCCGACGGACGGCGAACACTGAAGCTTTCTTT. Translation: CASSSRRTANTEAFF.

The rearrangement uses TRBV12-3 or TRBV12-4 and TRBJ2-1; 14 positions match TRBD2. The CDR3 is 15 residues long. Trimming at V came to 4 bases and at J to 7 bases, leaving 3 bases not matched to a gene. The CDR3 DNA reads as TGTGCCAGCAGTTGGGGACTAGCGGGGGAAAATGAGCAGTTCTTC. Protein: CASSWGLAGENEQFF.

The chain joins TRBV29-1 to TRBJ1-2, with unresolved D. Germline CDR1 SQVTM, CDR2 ANQGSEA. The V end was cut by 2 bases, the J end by 4 bases, with 8 bases between. The CDR3 sequence is 12 residues long. The CDR3, as DNA: TGCAGCGTTGAAAGAGTAATCTATGGCTACACCTTC. This gives the protein CSVERVIYGYTF. The whole variable domain, filled in from reference TRBV29-1 and TRBJ1-2, reads SAVISQKPSRDICQRGTSLTIQCQVDSQVTMMFWYRQQPGQSLTLIATANQGSEATYESGFVIDKFPISRPNLTFSTLTVSNMSPEDSSIYLCSVERVIYGYTFGSGTRLTVV.

This sequence joins TRBV5-1 and TRBJ2-5; D remains ambiguous. Deletions cut 2 bases from V and 1 base from J, with 6 bases between. The CDR3 sequence is 13 residues long. Germline loops: CDR1 SGHRS, CDR2 YFSETQ. CDR3 in DNA: TGCGCCAGCAGCTTACAGTCCCAAGAGACCCAGTACTTC. This gives the protein CASSLQSQETQYF.

V and J are TRBV5-1 and TRBJ1-2; 9 bases fit TRBD1. The J segment lost 6 bases and the V segment lost 4 bases, leaving 7 bases of the junction unmatched. The CDR3 totals 14 residues. Germline lookup yields CDR1 SGHRS and CDR2 YFSETQ. The CDR3 nucleotides read TGCGCCAGCAGCGAGGACAGGGGCTCGGATGGCTACACCTTC. Protein: CASSEDRGSDGYTF.

This rearrangement joins TRBV7-3 to TRBJ1-2, with 8 positions matching TRBD1. The CDR3 is 12 residues long. Losses at the gene ends were 8 bases for V and 8 bases for J; bases not matched to a gene: 7. Germline-derived CDR1 and CDR2 are SGHTA and FQGTGA. As DNA, the CDR3 is TGTGCCAGCGGGTCGGACAGGGAGGGCTACACCTTC. Residues: CASGSDREGYTF.

This sequence joins TRBV2 and TRBJ2-5; the D gene is possibly TRBD1 (5 bases). Per the germline V gene, CDR1 is SNHLY and CDR2 is FYNNEI. Trimming left V 0 bases short and J 0 bases short, with 8 bases between. The CDR3 has 15 residues. The CDR3 sequence: CASSEAWGYQETQYF. In DNA, the CDR3 is TGTGCCAGCAGTGAAGCGTGGGGCTACCAAGAGACCCAGTACTTC.

This chain joins TRBV10-3 and TRBJ1-5, with unresolved D. V gave up 6 bases and J gave up 3 bases, with 6 bases separating them. Germline CDR1 and CDR2: ENHRY and SYGVKD. The CDR3 consists of 12 residues. The CDR3 bases are TGTGCCATCAGGGGCTACAATCAGCCCCAGCATTTT. This codes for CAIRGYNQPQHF.

V and J are TRBV4-1 and TRBJ2-5; 12 bases are shared with TRBD1. CDR3 size: 15 residues. V dropped 2 bases and J dropped 5; count of bases not matched to a gene: 3. Germline V lookup: CDR1 MGHRA, CDR2 YSYEKL. The CDR3 nucleotides are TGCGCCAGCAGCCAACCCGGGACAGGGGGCGAGACCCAGTACTTC. Its translation is CASSQPGTGGETQYF.

CDR3 bases: TGCAGCGTTGGACATCTCCAAGAGACCCAGTACTTC. Protein sequence: CSVGHLQETQYF. The rearrangement links TRBV29-1 to TRBJ2-5; no firm D call. Germline assignment: CDR1 SQVTM and CDR2 ANQGSEA. Trimming took 4 bases from V and 1 from J, leaving 7 bases between them. The CDR3 loop spans 12 amino acids. Variable domain in full (rest from reference TRBV29-1 and TRBJ2-5): SAVISQKPSRDICQRGTSLTIQCQVDSQVTMMFWYRQQPGQSLTLIATANQGSEATYESGFVIDKFPISRPNLTFSTLTVSNMSPEDSSIYLCSVGHLQETQYFGPGTRLLVL.

The chain has TRBV29-1 and TRBJ1-5; D possibly corresponds to TRBD1 (6 bases). CDR3 size: 14 residues. V dropped 6 bases and J dropped 5 bases, with 17 bases sitting between them. Looked up from germline, CDR1 is SQVTM and CDR2 is ANQGSEA. CDR3 in DNA: TGCAGCGTGGGACTACAGGGCCGGGATCAGCCCCAGCATTTT. This sequence encodes CSVGLQGRDQPQHF. Supplemented by reference TRBV29-1 and TRBJ1-5, the full variable domain reads SAVISQKPSRDICQRGTSLTIQCQVDSQVTMMFWYRQQPGQSLTLIATANQGSEATYESGFVIDKFPISRPNLTFSTLTVSNMSPEDSSIYLCSVGLQGRDQPQHFGDGTRLSIL.